This TCR beta chain was obtained from a study of blood T cells in healthy people across ages. Overall study results and limits: Older age coincided with a roughly linear decline in TCR beta diversity per million T cells.

The authors ran a second PCR of roughly 6 to 12 cycles using a sample-barcoded 5' primer and a J-beta primer mix. Each CDR3 protein is one row after TCRdb ran MiXCR on the 5' RACE reads. The table has about 830,000 distinct CDR3 sequences, around 68% seen once. Concerning this clonotype: Its specificity is not known.

Each of the donors had 8 to 10 milliliters of peripheral blood drawn into EDTA-treated Vacutainer tubes. Isolating PBMCs gave at least 6.5 million of these cells per sample. V lost 0 bases to trimming and J lost 7 bases, with 20 bases between them. Germline V gene lookup returns CDR1 LGHNA and CDR2 YSLEER. This CDR3 is built from 17 residues. V and J are TRBV4-3 and TRBJ2-3; D is tentatively TRBD1 or TRBD2 (9 bases each). The sample consisted of blood. The receptor's source is a man aged 30 to 45 in good health. Here the CDR3 reads CASSQDLAGQGPYTQYF. The CDR3, as DNA: TGCGCCAGCAGCCAAGATCTAGCGGGACAGGGCCCCTATACGCAGTATTTT.